One sample yielded the 15 T cell receptor beta chains listed below, sequenced in a study of human T cells and chemical hapten exposure. TCRdb analysed the RACE reads with MiXCR anew, one entry per CDR3 protein. The profile covers just over 80,000 distinct CDR3 sequences, with around a tenth appearing a single time and roughly 4.2% taken by the ten largest. Stated time point: patch test 1, 2 weeks after DPC sensitization. The sample's treatment: therapeutic diphenylcyclopropenone sensitization with weekly scalp DPC. The specimen was whole blood, collected in connection with sensitization to the hapten diphenylcyclopropenone (DPC). Source of these receptors: a woman in her forties or fifties with alopecia areata. Some clones in this sample may be carry-over from other donors' samples.

This clonotype was observed many times. V gene TRBV6-2 or TRBV6-3 combines with J gene TRBJ2-5, with D unresolved. Germline loops: CDR1 MNHEY, CDR2 SVGEGT. CDR3 length: 14 amino acids. V was shortened by 2 bases and J by 2 bases, with 9 bases between the two germline ends. CDR3 DNA sequence: TGTGCCAGCAGTTACGCTACAATGCAAGAGACCCAGTACTTC. This codes for CASSYATMQETQYF.

In this sample, this clonotype turned up many times. The chain carries TRBV20-1 and TRBJ1-5, with a possible D match to TRBD1 (6 bases). CDR1 is DFQATT, CDR2 SNEGSKA, per germline (reference sequence). This CDR3 has 15 residues. V was shortened by 5 bases and J by 0 bases, with 14 bases between the two germline ends. CDR3 in amino acids: CSAQIDRFSNQPQHF. The DNA for the CDR3 is TGCAGTGCTCAAATAGACAGGTTTAGCAATCAGCCCCAGCATTTT.

This clonotype was detected ten times or more. The chain joins TRBV20-1 to TRBJ2-4; TRBD2 matches at 10 bases. The CDR3 runs to 19 residues. Germline lookup yields CDR1 DFQATT and CDR2 SNEGSKA (reference sequence). V was clipped by 1 base and J by 0 bases; unmatched bases: 12. CDR3 loop: CSARGEPSGGAAAKNIQYF. The CDR3 DNA sequence: TGCAGTGCTAGAGGCGAGCCTAGCGGGGGTGCAGCAGCCAAAAACATTCAGTACTTC.

There are many counts of this clonotype. This sequence joins TRBV28 and TRBJ2-7; D not certain. The CDR3 spans 11 residues. Per the germline V gene, CDR1 is MDHEN and CDR2 is SYDVKM. V lost 6 bases and J 4 bases, leaving 7 bases between the germline ends. The DNA of the CDR3 is TGTGCCAGCAGCCGGATGTACGAGCAGTACTTC. The encoded protein is CASSRMYEQYF. Full variable domain (rest looked up from reference TRBV28 and TRBJ2-7): DVKVTQSSRYLVKRTGEKVFLECVQDMDHENMFWYRQDPGLGLRLIYFSYDVKMKEKGDIPEGYSVSREKKERFSLILESASTNQTSMYLCASSRMYEQYFGPGTRLTVT.

This clonotype was seen ten or more times. The chain employs TRBV2 and TRBJ1-5; D ambiguous. The CDR3 length is 11 residues. In germline, CDR1 is SNHLY, CDR2 FYNNEI. V was cut by 3 bases and J by 16 bases, with 13 bases left in between. The DNA for the CDR3 is TGTGCCAGCAGTGATCCAGGAAGCCATCATTTT. Translation: CASSDPGSHHF.

This sequence joins TRBV20-1 and TRBJ2-3, with D maybe TRBD2 (5 bases). Germline CDR1 reads DFQATT; CDR2 reads SNEGSKA (reference sequence). The CDR3 totals 15 residues. Trimming cost V 6 bases and J 0 bases, with 16 bases left between them. The CDR3 protein is CSAPPSGPSTDTQYF. DNA of the CDR3: TGCAGTGCCCCCCCCAGCGGACCTAGCACAGATACGCAGTATTTT.

This chain uses TRBV5-1 with TRBJ2-7, with D hard to call. V lost 0 bases and J 2 bases, leaving 12 bases between the germline ends. Looked up from germline, CDR1 is SGHRS and CDR2 is YFSETQ. The CDR3 loop spans 15 amino acids. CDR3 region: CASSLAGLPPYEQYF. In nucleotides, the CDR3 is TGCGCCAGCAGCTTGGCCGGGCTCCCCCCCTACGAGCAGTACTTC.

The V call is TRBV5-4, the J call TRBJ2-4, with D possibly matching TRBD2 (6 bases). This CDR3 comprises 15 residues. The germline V and J ends were trimmed by 3 bases and 7 bases, with 17 bases remaining between them. Germline CDR1 SGHNT, CDR2 YYREEE (reference sequence). This CDR3 reads CASSSLREGLNIQYF. Written as DNA, the CDR3 is TGTGCCAGCAGCTCCCTGCGGGAAGGGCTTAACATTCAGTACTTC. Based on the CDR3 plus reference TRBV5-4 and TRBJ2-4, the full variable domain is ETGVTQSPTHLIKTRGQQVTLRCSSQSGHNTVSWYQQALGQGPQFIFQYYREEENGRGNFPPRFSGLQFPNYSSELNVNALELDDSALYLCASSSLREGLNIQYFGAGTRLSVL.

There are many counts of this clonotype. The chain employs TRBV20-1 and TRBJ2-3; no clear D gene. This CDR3 region has 14 residues. The germline V gene encodes CDR1 DFQATT and CDR2 SNEGSKA (reference sequence). Trimming stripped 3 bases from V and 0 bases from J, with 10 bases between. The DNA of the CDR3 is TGCAGTGCTAGTAAGGCGGATAGCACAGATACGCAGTATTTT. It is translated as CSASKADSTDTQYF.

In this sample, this clonotype turned up many times. The junction does not match germline at one end; this may be a read error. This chain connects TRBV7-9 to TRBJ2-1; unclear D gene. Germline lookup yields CDR1 SEHNR and CDR2 FQNEAQ (reference sequence). The CDR3 contains 13 residues. The CDR3 region has the DNA TGTGCCAGCAGTATTTACCTTTACACTGAGCAGTTCTTC. Translating gives CASSIYLYTEQFF.

This chain uses TRBV10-3 with TRBJ1-2; D remains ambiguous. V lost 2 bases, J lost 8 bases, and 6 bases lay in between. Per germline, CDR1 ENHRY and CDR2 SYGVKD. The CDR3 extends over 11 amino acids. The DNA for the CDR3 is TGTGCCATCAGTGAGAGAGGGGGCTACACCTTC. The encoded protein is CAISERGGYTF.

The V call is TRBV6-6, the J call TRBJ1-6, with D perhaps TRBD1 (5 bases). This CDR3 is 14 amino acids long. Between the trimmed V and J ends, which lost 2 bases and 8 bases, there was a span of 10 bases. CDR1 is MNHNY and CDR2 is SVGAGI in the germline V gene (reference sequence). The CDR3 coding sequence is TGTGCCAGCAGTTACCGGGGGGACGATTCACCCCTCCACTTT. This encodes CASSYRGDDSPLHF.

This clonotype showed up many times. CDR3 coding DNA: TGCGCCAGCAGCTGGGACAGGGGGGTCACTGAAGCTTTCTTT. Its protein product is CASSWDRGVTEAFF. This rearrangement joins TRBV5-1 to TRBJ1-1; 11 bases align to TRBD1. The V and J ends lost 3 bases and 4 bases, in that order; junction bases with no gene match: 2. Germline CDR1 is SGHRS and CDR2 is YFSETQ. CDR3 length: 14 residues.

This clonotype was recorded at least ten times. The rearrangement links TRBV5-4 to TRBJ2-1; 8 bases are a match to TRBD2. This CDR3 has 15 amino acids. V dropped 1 base and J dropped 7; count of bases not matched to a gene: 7. CDR1 is SGHNT and CDR2 is YYREEE in the germline V gene (reference sequence). The CDR3 reads CASSLQSGSRNEQFF. CDR3 nucleotides: TGTGCCAGCAGCTTGCAGAGCGGGAGTAGGAATGAGCAGTTCTTC.

This clonotype was counted only a few times. This chain connects TRBV6-1 to TRBJ2-7, with D perhaps TRBD2 (5 bases). CDR3 size: 16 residues. V lost 3 bases and J lost 3, with 18 bases in between. Germline V lookup: CDR1 MNHNS, CDR2 SASEGT. In DNA form, the CDR3 reads TGTGCCAGCAGTGACACCGGAGGCAGCTTTTACTACGAGCAGTACTTC. It specifies CASSDTGGSFYYEQYF.